A selection of T cell receptor beta chains follows, all from one sample in a study of T cell responses to AZD1222 COVID-19 vaccine. Measured with immunoSEQ multiplex PCR; TCRdb has only the in-frame clones, and not every one. The sample shows some 150,000 clones, roughly 92% of them seen only once. This specimen was peripheral blood, taken on day 0 of AZD1222 vaccination. The receptors shown here come from an adult in good health. CDR3s include the opening cysteine and the closing phenylalanine or tryptophan. A D gene is named only where the DNA matches it firmly. A row's size may be missing; if present it is once, few, many or a size class.

D	J	size	V	DNA	CDR3
NA	TRBJ2-7	NA	TRBV27	TGTGCCAGCAGTTCCAGGGGTGTCCACGAGCAGTACTTC	CASSSRGVHEQYF
NA	TRBJ1-2	NA	TRBV29-1	TGCAGCGTTCAACGCTACAGGGAAGGAGACTATGGCTACACCTTC	CSVQRYREGDYGYTF
NA	TRBJ1-4	few	TRBV15	TGTGCCACCAGCAGAGATTCCGGGGAAAAACTGTTTTTT	CATSRDSGEKLFF
NA	TRBJ2-7	NA	TRBV6-5	TGTGCCAGCTGGGCAGCATACGAGCAGTACTTC	CASWAAYEQYF
TRBD1	TRBJ2-7	once	TRBV12-5	TGTGCTAGTGGGAAACCAGGGGGAGCCTACGAGCAGTACTTC	CASGKPGGAYEQYF
NA	TRBJ2-6	NA	TRBV24-1	TGTGCCACCAGTGGGGCTACAGGGACCGAGCCCTCTGGGGCCAACGTCCTGACTTTC	CATSGATGTEPSGANVLTF
NA	TRBJ2-5	NA	TRBV18	TGTGCCAGCTCACCGCCTGCAGAGACCCAGTACTTC	CASSPPAETQYF
TRBD2	TRBJ2-7	NA	TRBV6-1	TGTGCCAGCAGTGACAGGGGACTAGCAAGAGGGGAGCAGTACTTC	CASSDRGLARGEQYF
TRBD2	TRBJ2-1	few	TRBV5-1	TGCGCCAGCAGCTGGGGACTAGCCGACAATGAGCAGTTCTTC	CASSWGLADNEQFF
NA	TRBJ1-1	NA	TRBV10-1	TGCGCCACCGCGGCCAGTAGGGCGCTCGACACTGAAGCTTTCTTT	CATAASRALDTEAFF
NA	TRBJ1-2	NA	TRBV12-3/TRBV12-4	TGTGCCAGCAGCGCAGGGATTAACTATGGCTACACCTTC	CASSAGINYGYTF
TRBD1	TRBJ1-1	NA	TRBV6-1	TGTGCCAGCAGAGAAGGGACAGGGGCCACTGAAGCTTTCTTT	CASREGTGATEAFF
NA	TRBJ1-5	NA	TRBV23-1	TGCGCCAGCAGTCCCGGACGTAGGAATCAGCCCCAGCATTTT	CASSPGRRNQPQHF
NA	TRBJ1-4	NA	TRBV6-5	TGTGCCAGCAGTTCGACAGGACCTCAGACTAATGAAAAACTGTTTTTT	CASSSTGPQTNEKLFF
TRBD2	TRBJ2-7	NA	TRBV19	TGTGCCAGTCCCACGGTATCTAGCGGGAACTACGAGCAGTACTTC	CASPTVSSGNYEQYF
TRBD1	TRBJ1-1	NA	TRBV25-1	TGTGCCAGCAGTGGAGGGGGCGCGGGGACTGAAGCTTTCTTT	CASSGGGAGTEAFF
TRBD2	TRBJ2-1	NA	TRBV11-2	TGTGCCAGCAGCTTAGGACTAGCGGGAGGTAATGAGCAGTTCTTC	CASSLGLAGGNEQFF
NA	TRBJ2-1	NA	TRBV6-4	TGTGCCAGCAGTGAAAGGGGTGAGCAGTTCTTC	CASSERGEQFF
TRBD2	TRBJ2-1	NA	TRBV10-2	TGCGCCAGCAGTTCCCCCGGAGCGGGAGCCTACAATGAGCAGTTCTTC	CASSSPGAGAYNEQFF
TRBD1	TRBJ1-1	NA	TRBV7-2	TGTGCCAGCAGCTTGACAGGGGGGGTTGAAGCTTTCTTT	CASSLTGGVEAFF
TRBD2	TRBJ2-1	NA	TRBV2	TGTGCCAGCAGTGAGGGAAGCGGGAGGGAGCAGTTCTTC	CASSEGSGREQFF
NA	TRBJ1-6	NA	TRBV7-6	TGTGCCAGCAGCGCCTCGGACAGAGATAATTCACCCCTCCACTTT	CASSASDRDNSPLHF
TRBD1	TRBJ2-3	NA	TRBV19	TGTGCCAGTAGTATGGGACAGCATGATACGCAGTATTTT	CASSMGQHDTQYF
TRBD1	TRBJ2-7	NA	TRBV10-3	TGTGCCATCAGTGTGTTAGGAGACAGGGGGCTGAACGAGCAGTACTTC	CAISVLGDRGLNEQYF
NA	TRBJ2-2	NA	TRBV15	TGTGCCACCAGCAGGGACTCCGAAGGGGAGCTGTTTTTT	CATSRDSEGELFF
NA	TRBJ1-1	NA	TRBV12-3/TRBV12-4	TGTGCCAGCAGTTCCTCAACAGCCCCTGAAGCTTTCTTT	CASSSSTAPEAFF
TRBD1	TRBJ2-2	NA	TRBV2	TGTGCCAGCAGGGACAGGGTGTTCGGCGGGGAGCTGTTTTTT	CASRDRVFGGELFF
TRBD1	TRBJ1-6	NA	TRBV28	TGTGCCAGCAGTTTATGGTTTTCAGGGGGTAATTCACCCCTCCACTTT	CASSLWFSGGNSPLHF
NA	TRBJ2-5	NA	TRBV14	TGTGCCAGCAGCCAAGAGCAGGGGCTGACCCAGTACTTC	CASSQEQGLTQYF
TRBD1	TRBJ1-2	NA	TRBV4-1	TGCGCCAGCAGCCTACAGGCCCAGGGGGCGCAGGGCTATGGCTACACCTTC	CASSLQAQGAQGYGYTF
TRBD2	TRBJ2-1	NA	TRBV6-5	TGTGCCAGCAGTTACTCACGCGGGAGGGACGGTGAGCAGTTCTTC	CASSYSRGRDGEQFF
NA	TRBJ1-2	NA	TRBV15	TGTGCCACCAGCCCCGTGGGAGCTAACTATGGCTACACCTTC	CATSPVGANYGYTF
NA	TRBJ1-2	few	TRBV5-8	TGTGCCAGCAGCCAGGGGTACTATGGCTACACCTTC	CASSQGYYGYTF
TRBD1	TRBJ2-2	NA	TRBV3-1/TRBV3-2	TGTGCCAGCAACCCCGGGACAGGGAACACCGGGGAGCTGTTTTTT	CASNPGTGNTGELFF
NA	TRBJ1-1	NA	TRBV6-1	TGTGCCAGCAGTGAGGCAGGGTGGACTGAAGCTTTCTTT	CASSEAGWTEAFF
NA	TRBJ2-7	NA	TRBV6-1	TGTGCCAGCAGTGAAGCCAAGGTGGGGGAGCAGTACTTC	CASSEAKVGEQYF
TRBD1	TRBJ2-7	NA	TRBV27	TGTGCCAGCAGTTTAGAGGGGGCAAGGGACGAGCAGTACTTC	CASSLEGARDEQYF
NA	TRBJ2-3	NA	TRBV12-5	TGTGCTAGTGGTTTGCCCAGGGGGGGTAGCACAGATACGCAGTATTTT	CASGLPRGGSTDTQYF
NA	TRBJ1-4	NA	TRBV4-2	TGTGCCAGCAGCCAAGAAGTTGCAGCAACTAATGAAAAACTGTTTTTT	CASSQEVAATNEKLFF
TRBD1	TRBJ1-1	NA	TRBV12-5	TGTGCTAGTGCGGGACAGGTTAACACTGAAGCTTTCTTT	CASAGQVNTEAFF
NA	TRBJ2-7	few	TRBV7-9	TGTGCCAGCAGCCCCACCCGAAGGGGCGGCGACGAGCAGTACTTC	CASSPTRRGGDEQYF
TRBD2	TRBJ2-7	NA	TRBV6-6	TGTGCCAGCAGTCGGGGACTAGCGGGAGGGCCGAGCTCCTACGAGCAGTACTTC	CASSRGLAGGPSSYEQYF
NA	TRBJ2-1	NA	TRBV12-5	TGTGCTAGTGGTTTGGTCGGTGAGCAGTTCTTC	CASGLVGEQFF
TRBD2	TRBJ2-2	NA	TRBV19	TGTGCCAGTAGTATACTAGCGGGAGCGGTCGGCGGGGAGCTGTTTTTT	CASSILAGAVGGELFF
NA	TRBJ1-4	NA	TRBV5-8	TGTGCCAGCAGCCACCGGGGGGGAGAGGAAAAACTGTTTTTT	CASSHRGGEEKLFF
NA	TRBJ1-6	NA	TRBV4-1	TGCGCCAGCAGCCAAGTTGCGGACATCAAGGGGGATTCACCCCTCCACTTT	CASSQVADIKGDSPLHF
NA	TRBJ2-2	once	TRBV4-1	TGCGCCAGCAGCCCCGTTCGCGGGAACACCGGGGAGCTGTTTTTT	CASSPVRGNTGELFF
NA	TRBJ2-3	NA	TRBV5-1	TGCGCCAGCAGTAGAGACCGGGACCTAGGAGATACGCAGTATTTT	CASSRDRDLGDTQYF
NA	TRBJ1-5	once	TRBV6-5	TGTGCCAGCAGTAGACTTAATCAGCCCCAGCATTTT	CASSRLNQPQHF
NA	TRBJ2-7	NA	TRBV25-1	TGTGCCAGCAGTCCTGACCGCGAGCAGTACTTC	CASSPDREQYF
TRBD1	TRBJ2-1	NA	TRBV6-5	TGTGCCAGCAGACCGGACAGGGAGCGGTACAATGAGCAGTTCTTC	CASRPDRERYNEQFF
NA	TRBJ1-2	NA	TRBV2	TGTGCCAGCAGGAGCCCCGCGCAGCCTGGAGCTCCTAACTATGGCTACACCTTC	CASRSPAQPGAPNYGYTF
TRBD2	TRBJ2-3	once	TRBV2	TGTGCCAGCAGTGAAGGGGGAGGGGCAGATACGCAGTATTTT	CASSEGGGADTQYF
NA	TRBJ1-4	NA	TRBV19	TGTGCCAGTAGGCTGAATGGCCGGGAAAAACTGTTTTTT	CASRLNGREKLFF
NA	TRBJ2-7	NA	TRBV5-1	TGCGCCAGCAGCTTGGAAGTATCCTACGAGCAGTACTTC	CASSLEVSYEQYF
NA	TRBJ2-2	NA	TRBV7-9	TGTGCCAGCACCTGGAGACCGACCGGGGAGCTGTTTTTT	CASTWRPTGELFF
NA	TRBJ1-5	NA	TRBV27	TGTGCCAGCAGTTTATGGCAGGGGAATCAGCCCCAGCATTTT	CASSLWQGNQPQHF